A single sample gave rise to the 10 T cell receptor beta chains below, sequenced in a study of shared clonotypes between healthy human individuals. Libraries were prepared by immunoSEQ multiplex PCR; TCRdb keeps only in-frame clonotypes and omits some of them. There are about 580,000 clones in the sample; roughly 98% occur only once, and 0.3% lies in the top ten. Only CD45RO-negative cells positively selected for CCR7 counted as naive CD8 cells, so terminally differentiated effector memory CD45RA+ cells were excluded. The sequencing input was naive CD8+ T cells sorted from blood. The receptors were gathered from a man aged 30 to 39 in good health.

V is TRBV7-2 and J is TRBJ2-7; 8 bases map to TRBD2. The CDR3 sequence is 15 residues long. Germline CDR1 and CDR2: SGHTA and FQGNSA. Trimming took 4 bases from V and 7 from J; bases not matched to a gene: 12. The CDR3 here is CASSSSGLDLREQYF. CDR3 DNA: TGTGCCAGCAGCTCCTCGGGACTAGACCTTCGGGAGCAGTACTTC.

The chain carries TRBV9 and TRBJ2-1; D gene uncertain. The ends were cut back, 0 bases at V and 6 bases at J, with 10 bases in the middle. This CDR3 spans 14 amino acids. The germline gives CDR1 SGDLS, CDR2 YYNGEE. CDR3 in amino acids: CASSVGVSPNEQFF. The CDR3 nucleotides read TGTGCCAGCAGCGTAGGCGTTTCCCCCAATGAGCAGTTCTTC.

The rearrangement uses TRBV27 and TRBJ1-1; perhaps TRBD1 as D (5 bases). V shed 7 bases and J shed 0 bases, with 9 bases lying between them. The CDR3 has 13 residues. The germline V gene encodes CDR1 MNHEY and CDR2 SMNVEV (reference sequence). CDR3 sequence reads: CASTKGVNTEAFF. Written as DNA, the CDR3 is TGTGCCAGCACAAAAGGGGTGAACACTGAAGCTTTCTTT.

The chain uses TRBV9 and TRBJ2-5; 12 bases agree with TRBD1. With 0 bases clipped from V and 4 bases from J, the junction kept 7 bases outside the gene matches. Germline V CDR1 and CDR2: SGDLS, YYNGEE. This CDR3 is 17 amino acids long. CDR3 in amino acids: CASSVGSGTGGLETQYF. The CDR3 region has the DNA TGTGCCAGCAGCGTAGGGTCCGGGACAGGGGGCTTAGAGACCCAGTACTTC.

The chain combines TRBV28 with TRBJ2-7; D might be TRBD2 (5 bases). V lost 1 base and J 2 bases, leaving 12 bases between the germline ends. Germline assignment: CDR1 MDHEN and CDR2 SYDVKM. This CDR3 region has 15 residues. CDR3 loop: CASSLLPSIAYEQYF. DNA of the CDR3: TGTGCCAGCAGTTTATTACCTAGCATTGCCTACGAGCAGTACTTC.

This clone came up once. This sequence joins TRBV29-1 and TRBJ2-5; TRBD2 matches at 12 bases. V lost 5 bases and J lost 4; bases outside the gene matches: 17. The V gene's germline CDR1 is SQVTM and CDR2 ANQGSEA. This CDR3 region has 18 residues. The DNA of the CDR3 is TGCAGCGTTTTCGGCGCAGCTAGCGGGAGGGGGGGGCGAGAGACCCAGTACTTC. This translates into CSVFGAASGRGGRETQYF.

The CDR3 sequence: CASSHLKADTQYF. CDR3 in DNA: TGTGCCAGCAGCCATCTGAAGGCAGATACGCAGTATTTT. The chain carries TRBV14 and TRBJ2-3; no firm D call. The V and J ends lost 3 bases and 4 bases respectively, with 8 bases between them. The CDR3 runs to 13 residues. CDR1 and CDR2 (germline): SGHDN, FVKESK. Full variable domain (outside the CDR3, taken from reference TRBV14 and TRBJ2-3): EAGVTQFPSHSVIEKGQTVTLRCDPISGHDNLYWYRRVMGKEIKFLLHFVKESKQDESGMPNNRFLAERTGGTYSTLKVQPAELEDSGVYFCASSHLKADTQYFGPGTRLTVL.

CDR3 coding DNA: TGCAGCGTTGAAGAACCCCGTGCGGACTGGAACACTGAAGCTTTCTTT. Its translation is CSVEEPRADWNTEAFF. J is TRBJ1-1 and V is TRBV29-1; D remains unclear. The CDR3 is 16 residues long. The germline V gene encodes CDR1 SQVTM and CDR2 ANQGSEA. V was cut by 0 bases and J by 1 base, with 15 bases left in between.

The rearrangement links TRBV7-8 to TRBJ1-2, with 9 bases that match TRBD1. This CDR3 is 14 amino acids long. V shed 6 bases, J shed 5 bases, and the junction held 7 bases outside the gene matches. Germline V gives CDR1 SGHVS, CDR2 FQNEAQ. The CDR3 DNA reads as TGTGCCAGCAGACCCACAGGGGGCGGGTATGGCTACACCTTC. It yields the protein CASRPTGGGYGYTF. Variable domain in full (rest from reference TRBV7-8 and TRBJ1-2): GAGVSQSPRYKVAKRGQDVALRCDPISGHVSLFWYQQALGQGPEFLTYFQNEAQLDKSGLPSDRFFAERPEGSVSTLKIQRTQQEDSAVYLCASRPTGGGYGYTFGSGTRLTVV.

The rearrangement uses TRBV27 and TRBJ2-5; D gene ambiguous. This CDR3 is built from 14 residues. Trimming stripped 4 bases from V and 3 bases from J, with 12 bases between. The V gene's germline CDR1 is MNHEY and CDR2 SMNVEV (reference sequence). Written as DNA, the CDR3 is TGTGCCAGCAGTTCCGGTTGGAGAGAAGAGACCCAGTACTTC. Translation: CASSSGWREETQYF.